This T cell receptor beta chain derives from a study of T cell responses to AZD1222 COVID-19 vaccine. Study-wide results and caveats: Only 5 or 6 people who got AZD1222 tested seropositive at baseline.

The table came from immunoSEQ multiplex PCR; TCRdb's copy has only in-frame clones and leaves some out. Here the sample spans approximately 35,000 clones, about 88% being singletons. The CDR3 totals 15 residues. V gave up 1 base and J gave up 4 bases, with 13 bases separating them. Germline CDR1 and CDR2: KGHSH and LQKENI. A word on this clone: Its antigen is unidentified.

The rearrangement uses TRBV18 and TRBJ1-1; maybe TRBD1 (5 bases). This sample comprised peripheral blood, obtained on day 0 of AZD1222 vaccination. The receptor was isolated from an adult in good health. DNA of the CDR3: TGTGCCAGCTCACCACTTGGCCAGGACACCACTGAAGCTTTCTTT. This codes for CASSPLGQDTTEAFF.